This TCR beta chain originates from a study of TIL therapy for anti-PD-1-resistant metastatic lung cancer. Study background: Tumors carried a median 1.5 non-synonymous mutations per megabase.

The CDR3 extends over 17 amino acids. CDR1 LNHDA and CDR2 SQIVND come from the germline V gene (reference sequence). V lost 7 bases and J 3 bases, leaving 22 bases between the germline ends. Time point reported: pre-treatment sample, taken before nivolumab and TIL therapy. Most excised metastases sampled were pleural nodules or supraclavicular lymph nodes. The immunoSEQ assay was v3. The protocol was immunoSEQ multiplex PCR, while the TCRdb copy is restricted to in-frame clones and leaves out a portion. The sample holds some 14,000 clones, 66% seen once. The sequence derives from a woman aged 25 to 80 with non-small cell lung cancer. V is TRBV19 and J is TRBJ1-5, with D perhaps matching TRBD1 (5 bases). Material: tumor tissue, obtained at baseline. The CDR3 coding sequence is TGTGCCAGTAAGAAAACGGACACCAGTTCGGTCAATCAGCCCCAGCATTTT. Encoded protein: CASKKTDTSSVNQPQHF.